This paragraph covers one TCR beta chain sequence. The entry originates in a study of blood T cell repertoires in COVID-19. TCRdb keeps only in-frame clones here, not all; method: immunoSEQ multiplex PCR. The sample carries a few hundred thousand clones, 80% to 90% recorded once. Across under 25 US areas, participants ranged in age from roughly 18 to 95 years. Cohorts were assigned according to the clinical history that participants reported. Each recovered donor of Cohort 3 presented with two negative PCRs, clearance, or symptom resolution. CDR1 is SGHRS and CDR2 is YFSETQ in the germline V gene. This CDR3 has 15 amino acids. Trimming at V came to 0 bases and at J to 1 base, leaving 3 bases not matched to a gene.

Sequenced input: PBMCs or T cells enriched from blood (not recorded which). The TCR was taken from a man in his forties or fifties who had recovered from COVID-19. The rearrangement joins TRBV5-1 to TRBJ1-1, with TRBD1 identical over 7 bases. In DNA form, the CDR3 reads TGCGCCAGCAGCTTGGGACAGGGCGCGAACACTGAAGCTTTCTTT. As protein: CASSLGQGANTEAFF.